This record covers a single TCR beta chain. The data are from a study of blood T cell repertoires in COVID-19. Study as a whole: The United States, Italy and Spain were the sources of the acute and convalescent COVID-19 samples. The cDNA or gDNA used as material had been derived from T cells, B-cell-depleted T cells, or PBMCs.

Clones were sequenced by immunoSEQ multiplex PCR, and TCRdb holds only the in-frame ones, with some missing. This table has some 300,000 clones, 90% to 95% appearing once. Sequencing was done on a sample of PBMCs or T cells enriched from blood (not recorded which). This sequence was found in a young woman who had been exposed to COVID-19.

CDR3 region: CATSRDSETQYF. The CDR3, as DNA: TGTGCCACCAGCCGGGACTCAGAGACCCAGTACTTC. This chain uses TRBV24-1 with TRBJ2-5; possible D gene TRBD2, 6 bases. There are 12 residues in the CDR3. Germline CDR1 KGHDR, CDR2 SFDVKD. Trimming took off 7 bases at V and 4 bases at J, with 9 bases between the two ends.